This paragraph covers one TCR beta chain sequence. In germline, CDR1 is KGHSH, CDR2 LQKENI. V lost 6 bases, J lost 1 base, and 7 bases stayed unmatched. The CDR3 is 16 amino acids. The data originate from a study of blood T cell repertoires in COVID-19. At the level of the study: Samples representing acute and convalescent COVID-19 were sourced from the United States, Italy and Spain. Nucleic acid was either cDNA or gDNA, and it came from T cells, B-cell-depleted T cells, or PBMCs.

As originally analysed: Scientists estimated how many nucleated cells there were by amplifying reference gene primers. Using immunoSEQ multiplex PCR, the repertoire was profiled, and TCRdb retains in-frame clones only, with some absent. V and J calls and clone size are copied from that table; D and trimming were computed from the DNA. Altogether 230,000 or so clones are present, 84% being singletons, with the ten largest covering roughly 21%. The receptor's source is a man under 40 with active or convalescent COVID-19. The chain combines TRBV18 with TRBJ1-3; 9 bases are a match to TRBD1. Sample: peripheral blood. The CDR3 loop is CASSQSGTGSGNTIYF. In DNA, the CDR3 is TGTGCCAGCTCCCAGTCCGGGACAGGGTCTGGAAACACCATATATTTT.